The clone carrying this T cell receptor beta chain was picked up one time. No antigen is known for it. The sample is drawn from a study of somatic mutations in cytotoxic T cells in rheumatoid arthritis. Study-level information: Patient blood (approximately 30 ml EDTA) was taken immediately after diagnosis and before treatment. Study-level results: Nobody had found out which antigens the expanded CD8+ clones targeted. Over 20% of CD8+ cells belonged to the largest CD8+ clone in about an eighth of the 65 patients.

The CDR3 has 18 residues. Germline-derived CDR1 and CDR2 are ENHRY and SYGVKD. Trimming shortened V by 3 bases and J by 4 bases, and 21 bases separated the two germline ends. Libraries were prepared by immunoSEQ multiplex PCR; TCRdb keeps only in-frame clonotypes and omits some of them. Seen here are 12,000 to 15,000 clones, around 76% observed once, and the top ten hold about 29%. The source of this sequence is an adult with rheumatoid arthritis. V is TRBV10-3 and J is TRBJ2-2; perhaps TRBD1 as D (5 bases). Sequenced material: CD8+ T cells sorted from blood. The CDR3, as DNA: TGTGCCATCAGTGACCTTATAACCAGGGAACCATTCACCGGGGAGCTGTTTTTT. Translated, it gives CAISDLITREPFTGELFF.